This entry is about one T cell receptor beta chain. Its antigen is undetermined. This sample was taken from a study of T cells in Graves' hyperthyroidism and ophthalmopathy. Study-level findings and limits: Ophthalmopathy stood apart from stable hyperthyroidism in a 13 V-J model. Researchers found most expanded thyroid clonotypes above 0.001 in blood as well.

Germline V CDR1 and CDR2: WSHSY, SAAADI. The V end lost 3 bases, the J end lost 5 bases, and 10 bases lay between the germline ends. The CDR3 has 13 amino acids. Every diagnosis used clinical symptoms, serum thyroxine and TRAb, thyroid ultrasound and orbital computed tomography. The source of the PBMCs was over 8.5 ml of fresh peripheral blood. TCR beta CDR3 sequences were amplified from RNA transcripts. With the HTBI primer set, the TCR CDR3 went through a first round of RT-PCR. From the multiplex PCR reads, TCRdb called clonotypes with MiXCR, one entry per CDR3 protein. The sample has 300,000 to 500,000 distinct CDR3 sequences; around 15% are singletons.

The specimen sequenced was blood. The receptor comes from a man aged 50 to 59 with Graves' ophthalmopathy. This chain connects TRBV10-2 to TRBJ1-2, with D perhaps matching TRBD1 (5 bases). The CDR3 here is CASSEGAKYGYTF. The CDR3, as DNA: TGCGCCAGCAGTGAAGGGGCCAAATATGGCTACACCTTC.